This T cell receptor (beta chain) is from a study of siplizumab effects on memory and regulatory T cells. The data were produced by immunoSEQ multiplex PCR, yet TCRdb's version contains in-frame clones alone and is incomplete. The profile shows fewer than 70,000 clones, around 90% of them singletons. Material: Tregs sorted from blood. The origin of this receptor is a human donor in good health.

The CDR3 DNA follows: TGTGCCAGCAGCTTAGTACCGGGGGCTAACGCTGAAGCTTTCTTT. Protein sequence: CASSLVPGANAEAFF. The chain recombines TRBV7-2 with TRBJ1-1; possible D gene TRBD1, 6 bases. CDR3 length: 15 residues. The germline V gene encodes CDR1 SGHTA and CDR2 FQGNSA. V shed 1 base and J shed 6 bases, with 15 bases lying between them.